This T cell receptor beta chain was observed in a study of cytomegalovirus exposure and HLA in healthy donors. CDR1 is SNHLY, CDR2 FYNNEI, per germline. CDR3 size: 18 residues. The J segment lost 2 bases and the V segment lost 5 bases, leaving 8 bases of the junction unmatched. In the PCR, 60 Vbeta and 13 Jbeta primers were used. Libraries were prepared by immunoSEQ multiplex PCR; TCRdb keeps only in-frame clonotypes and omits some of them. The sample lists 150,000 or so clones; 65% to 75% were seen once. Overall study results and limits: Among TCR beta chains, those listed as cytomegalovirus-associated numbered roughly 150. In vitro work confirmed that three CMV-associated chains recognize CMV antigens.

The records omit this donor's CMV serostatus. A note on this clone: Its target is not known.

This clonotype was obtained from a human donor in good health. The chain recombines TRBV2 with TRBJ2-2; 13 positions agree with TRBD2. Sequenced input: PBMCs. CDR3 residues: CASSPPTSGGANTGELFF. CDR3 in DNA: TGTGCCAGCAGTCCCCCAACTAGCGGGGGGGCCAACACCGGGGAGCTGTTTTTT.